Listed here are 14 T cell receptor beta chains from one sample, sequenced in a study of beta chain features in type 1 diabetes. Investigators reverse transcribed all isolated RNA, so they sequenced expressed TCRB transcripts. The method was immunoSEQ multiplex PCR; TCRdb's version includes in-frame clones alone and lacks a portion of them. The sample shows about 900,000 clones, roughly 16% of them seen only once. Sequenced: naive CD4+ T cells from blood. These receptors originate from a woman between 18 and 30 years old in good health.

This clone was seen a handful of times. J is TRBJ2-1 and V is TRBV18, with a weak D call TRBD1 (6 bases). The CDR3 extends over 14 amino acids. Germline V gene data show CDR1 as KGHSH and CDR2 as LQKENI. V was trimmed by 3 bases and J by 9 bases, leaving 15 bases between them. The chain's CDR3 is CASSPGADPSEQFF. For the CDR3, the DNA is TGTGCCAGCTCACCGGGGGCGGATCCCAGTGAGCAGTTCTTC.

This chain uses TRBV7-2 with TRBJ2-1; D possibly corresponds to TRBD2 (6 bases). V was cut by 1 base and J by 1 base, with 14 bases left in between. Germline CDR1 is SGHTA and CDR2 is FQGNSA. This CDR3 region has 17 residues. The CDR3 DNA reads TGTGCCAGCAGCTTAGTGGCCAGGAGCGGGTCCTACAATGAGCAGTTCTTC. This codes for CASSLVARSGSYNEQFF.

This clone was counted only a few times. The rearrangement links TRBV2 to TRBJ1-5; D perhaps matches TRBD1 (5 bases). Germline-derived CDR1 and CDR2 are SNHLY and FYNNEI. V lost 4 bases and J 0 bases, leaving 7 bases between the germline ends. This CDR3 has 14 residues. This chain's CDR3 is CASSGGVSNQPQHF. In DNA form, the CDR3 reads TGTGCCAGCAGTGGGGGGGTTAGCAATCAGCCCCAGCATTTT.

This chain joins TRBV7-9 and TRBJ2-7; the D is unclear. Germline values: CDR1 SEHNR, CDR2 FQNEAQ (reference sequence). The CDR3 has 11 amino acids. The germline V and J ends were trimmed by 5 bases and 5 bases, with 7 bases remaining between them. CDR3 residues: CASSPNDEQYF. The CDR3 DNA reads as TGTGCCAGCAGCCCCAATGACGAGCAGTACTTC.

The chain combines TRBV6-5 with TRBJ2-7; 9 bases match TRBD1. The V gene's germline CDR1 is MNHEY and CDR2 SVGAGI. Germline trimming cut 5 bases from V and 5 bases from J; bases unmatched to any gene: 7. There are 14 residues in the CDR3. CDR3 residues: CASSRGQGSNEQYF. CDR3 DNA: TGTGCCAGCAGTCGGGGACAGGGTTCCAACGAGCAGTACTTC.

This clone was counted only a few times. V and J are TRBV10-3 and TRBJ2-7; TRBD2 agrees at 9 bases. CDR3 length equals 16 residues. V lost 0 bases, J lost 3 bases, and 6 bases stayed unmatched. Germline CDR1 is ENHRY and CDR2 is SYGVKD. Written as DNA, the CDR3 is TGTGCCATCAGTGAGTCGTGGACTAGCGTCTTCTACGAGCAGTACTTC. This translates into CAISESWTSVFYEQYF.

The J gene is TRBJ1-4, the V gene TRBV4-2, with 10 bases aligning to TRBD1. The trim removed 6 bases at V and 8 bases at J, leaving 12 bases unmatched. The germline V gene has CDR1 LGHNA and CDR2 YNFKEQ. The CDR3 spans 16 residues. CDR3 nucleotide sequence: TGTGCCAGCAGTCCCATGCCGGGACAGGGGAAAGAAAAACTGTTTTTT. This encodes CASSPMPGQGKEKLFF.

J is TRBJ2-1 and V is TRBV11-2; perhaps TRBD1 as D (5 bases). V lost 1 base and J lost 10, with 8 bases in between. The CDR3 consists of 12 residues. Germline V CDR1 and CDR2: SGHAT, FQNNGV. The CDR3 nucleotides are TGTGCCAGCAGCTTAGGAAAGGGGGAGCAGTTCTTC. It translates to CASSLGKGEQFF.

This clone was found a few times. This chain connects TRBV11-3 to TRBJ1-2, with D hard to call. V was cut by 4 bases and J by 2 bases, with 11 bases left in between. Germline CDR1 reads SGHNT; CDR2 reads YENEEA. The CDR3 extends over 14 amino acids. The CDR3 spells CASSSTLKNYGYTF. As DNA, the CDR3 is TGTGCCAGCAGCTCCACCTTGAAGAACTATGGCTACACCTTC.

The rearrangement joins TRBV9 to TRBJ1-2; 7 bases match TRBD1. Germline trimming cut 3 bases from V and 7 bases from J; bases unmatched to any gene: 12. Germline CDR1 SGDLS, CDR2 YYNGEE. There are 15 residues in the CDR3. CDR3 bases: TGTGCCAGCAGCGCCCAGAGACAGGGATTGGCTGGCTACACCTTC. As protein: CASSAQRQGLAGYTF.

Only a few counts were recorded for this clone. The chain has TRBV7-2 and TRBJ1-2, with 9 bases matching TRBD1. Germline V gene data show CDR1 as SGHTA and CDR2 as FQGNSA. V shed 7 bases and J 0 bases; nucleotides not matched to a gene: 12. The CDR3 totals 17 residues. CDR3 in amino acids: CASTESGTGGTNYGYTF. CDR3 DNA: TGTGCCAGCACAGAATCGGGCACAGGGGGCACTAACTATGGCTACACCTTC.

Worth noting for this clone: Within the sample, other DNA sequences also encode this same CDR3. The V call is TRBV28, the J call TRBJ2-5; 7 bases are a match to TRBD1. The CDR3 spans 13 residues. The V and J ends lost 4 bases and 2 bases, in that order; junction bases with no gene match: 1. The germline V gene has CDR1 MDHEN and CDR2 SYDVKM. CDR3 DNA: TGTGCCAGCAGTTCAGGGGGTCAAGAGACCCAGTACTTC. Translated, it gives CASSSGGQETQYF.

In the case of this clone: Distinct nucleotide sequences in the sample also encode this CDR3. The CDR3 DNA is TGTGCCAGCAGCTTATCCACAGGGGTGAACACTGAAGCTTTCTTT. Translating gives CASSLSTGVNTEAFF. This chain uses TRBV7-2 with TRBJ1-1; 7 bases agree with TRBD1. CDR3 length equals 15 residues. V trimming: 2 bases; J trimming: 0 bases; junction bases outside the gene matches: 3. Germline CDR1 is SGHTA and CDR2 is FQGNSA.

The chain combines TRBV25-1 with TRBJ2-1; D gene uncertain. Trimming took off 4 bases at V and 1 base at J, with 8 bases between the two ends. Germline lookup yields CDR1 MGHDK and CDR2 SYGVNS. The length of the CDR3 is 14 residues. CDR3 nucleotides: TGTGCCAGCAGTGTCTTCTCGTCCTACAATGAGCAGTTCTTC. Its protein is CASSVFSSYNEQFF. Using reference TRBV25-1 and TRBJ2-1 for the parts outside the CDR3, the full variable domain is EADIYQTPRYLVIGTGKKITLECSQTMGHDKMYWYQQDPGMELHLIHYSYGVNSTEKGDLSSESTVSRIRTEHFPLTLESARPSHTSQYLCASSVFSSYNEQFFGPGTRLTVL.